The 9 T cell receptor beta chains in this list originate from one sample, sequenced in a study of CD8+ T cells in alopecia areata. RNA extraction was followed by reverse transcription into cDNA, which acted as the sequencing template. Produced via immunoSEQ multiplex PCR; TCRdb's table is partial and in-frame only. The sample has 170,000 or so clones, about 60% seen once. Treatment noted: oral pan-JAK inhibitor, 5-10 mg twice daily. The sample was CD8+ T cells sorted from blood, taken at week 24, from a patient treated with tofacitinib. Receptors originate from a human donor with alopecia areata.

This rearrangement joins TRBV11-2 to TRBJ2-3, with TRBD1 as a possible D gene (5 bases). The CDR3 loop spans 14 amino acids. V was cut by 5 bases and J by 4 bases, with 13 bases left in between. Germline V lookup: CDR1 SGHAT, CDR2 FQNNGV. CDR3 sequence (DNA): TGTGCCAGCAGCCCGCTGGGGCGGCCAGATACGCAGTATTTT. It translates to CASSPLGRPDTQYF.

This clone has a single count. The V call is TRBV30, the J call TRBJ1-4; tentatively, D is TRBD1 (5 bases). The V gene lost 4 bases and the J gene lost 0 bases, with 9 bases spanning the gap. The CDR3 runs 14 residues. Germline loops: CDR1 GTSNPN, CDR2 SVGIG (reference sequence). For the CDR3, the DNA is TGTGCCTGGACAGGGAGCTCAACTAATGAAAAACTGTTTTTT. Its translation is CAWTGSSTNEKLFF. Full variable domain (missing parts from reference TRBV30 and TRBJ1-4): SQTIHQWPATLVQPVGSPLSLECTVEGTSNPNLYWYRQAAGRGLQLLFYSVGIGQISSEVPQNLSASRPQDRQFILSSKKLLLSDSGFYLCAWTGSSTNEKLFFGSGTQLSVL.

This chain links TRBV5-6 with TRBJ1-2, with D perhaps TRBD1 (5 bases). V lost 2 bases and J 5 bases, leaving 13 bases between the germline ends. Germline CDR1 and CDR2: SGHDT and YYEEEE. This CDR3 is built from 14 residues. CDR3 bases: TGTGCCAGCAGCTTCGGGGGGTTACCGTATGGCTACACCTTC. Amino acids: CASSFGGLPYGYTF.

This chain links TRBV4-1 with TRBJ2-5; TRBD2 agrees at 14 bases. Germline CDR1 MGHRA, CDR2 YSYEKL. V was clipped by 0 bases and J by 4 bases; unmatched bases: 10. The CDR3 runs 19 residues. The CDR3 loop is CASSQDSMTSGGAGETQYF. DNA for the CDR3: TGCGCCAGCAGCCAAGATTCCATGACTAGCGGGGGGGCGGGAGAGACCCAGTACTTC.

The chain uses TRBV13 and TRBJ2-5; maybe TRBD2 (5 bases). CDR3 size: 15 residues. CDR1 PRHDT and CDR2 FYEKMQ come from the germline V gene (reference sequence). Trimming took 0 bases from V and 0 from J, leaving 8 bases between them. The CDR3 spells CASSLGTGYQETQYF. CDR3 bases: TGTGCCAGCAGCTTAGGAACGGGGTACCAAGAGACCCAGTACTTC.

This clone was seen a single time. This chain uses TRBV5-6 with TRBJ1-5, with 10 bases lining up with TRBD1. V lost 0 bases, J lost 6 bases, and 3 bases stayed unmatched. CDR1 and CDR2 (germline): SGHDT, YYEEEE. The CDR3 runs 15 residues. The CDR3 sequence: CASSLGQGAGQPQHF. CDR3 DNA sequence: TGTGCCAGCAGCTTGGGACAGGGGGCTGGTCAGCCCCAGCATTTT.

The chain is built from TRBV29-1 and TRBJ2-5, with 7 positions matching TRBD2. In germline, CDR1 is SQVTM, CDR2 ANQGSEA. The CDR3 consists of 15 residues. V was clipped by 3 bases and J by 5 bases; unmatched bases: 12. The chain's CDR3 is CSVEASGFLSETQYF. In DNA, the CDR3 is TGCAGCGTTGAGGCTAGCGGATTTCTTTCCGAGACCCAGTACTTC.

The V gene is TRBV25-1, the J gene TRBJ1-2; D not certain. This CDR3 comprises 13 residues. The germline CDR1 and CDR2 sequences are MGHDK and SYGVNS. V dropped 5 bases and J dropped 4 bases, with 11 bases sitting between them. The CDR3 here is CASSLDTSYGYTF. CDR3 in DNA: TGTGCCAGCAGTTTAGACACTTCCTATGGCTACACCTTC.

The chain combines TRBV2 with TRBJ1-2; weak D call: TRBD1 (6 bases). There are 13 residues in the CDR3. The V end lost 4 bases, the J end lost 4 bases, and 10 bases lay between the germline ends. CDR1 SNHLY and CDR2 FYNNEI come from the germline V gene. CDR3 DNA: TGTGCCAGCAGTGGTGGACAGTTCTATGGCTACACCTTC. Its translation: CASSGGQFYGYTF.